The clone carrying this T cell receptor (beta chain) has a handful of counts. The source of the sample is a study of T cells after yellow fever vaccination. TCRdb analysed the 5' RACE reads with MiXCR anew, one entry per CDR3 protein. The data hold more than 250,000 distinct CDR3 sequences, with roughly 7% observed a single time. This specimen consisted of PBMCs, obtained 35 to 50 days after the first yellow fever vaccination. The sequence was collected from a man younger than 30 who received the YFV17D yellow fever vaccine.

As DNA, the CDR3 is TGCAGTGCTAGGGGATCAAGTTCGGGGTTCACTGAAGCTTTCTTT. Protein product: CSARGSSSGFTEAFF. The chain joins TRBV20-1 to TRBJ1-1; no definite D call. The CDR3 is made up of 15 amino acids. V lost 3 bases and J lost 4, with 18 bases in between. The germline gives CDR1 DFQATT, CDR2 SNEGSKA (reference sequence).